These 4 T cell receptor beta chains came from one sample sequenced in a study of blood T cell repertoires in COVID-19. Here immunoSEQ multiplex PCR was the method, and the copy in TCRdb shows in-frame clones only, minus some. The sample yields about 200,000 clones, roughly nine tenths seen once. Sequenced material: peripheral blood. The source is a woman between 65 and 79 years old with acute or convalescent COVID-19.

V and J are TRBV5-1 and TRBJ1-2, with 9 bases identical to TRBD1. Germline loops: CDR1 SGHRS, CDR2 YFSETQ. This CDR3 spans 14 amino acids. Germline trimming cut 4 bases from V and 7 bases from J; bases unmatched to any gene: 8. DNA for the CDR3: TGCGCCAGCAGCCCGGGACAGGGCGGTGGTGGCTACACCTTC. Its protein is CASSPGQGGGGYTF.

The CDR3 reads CASSSTGDYGYTF. The CDR3 DNA follows: TGTGCCAGCAGCTCGACGGGAGACTATGGCTACACCTTC. The chain has TRBV5-4 and TRBJ1-2; D is uncertain. The length of the CDR3 is 13 residues. The germline gives CDR1 SGHNT, CDR2 YYREEE (reference sequence). The V end was cut by 3 bases, the J end by 3 bases, with 9 bases between.

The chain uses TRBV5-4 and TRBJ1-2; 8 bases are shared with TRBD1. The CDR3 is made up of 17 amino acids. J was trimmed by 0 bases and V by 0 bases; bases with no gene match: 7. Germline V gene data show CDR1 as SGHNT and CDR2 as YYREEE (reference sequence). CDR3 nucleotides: TGTGCCAGCAGCTTGGGTGGGGGGACAGGAGCTAACTATGGCTACACCTTC. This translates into CASSLGGGTGANYGYTF.

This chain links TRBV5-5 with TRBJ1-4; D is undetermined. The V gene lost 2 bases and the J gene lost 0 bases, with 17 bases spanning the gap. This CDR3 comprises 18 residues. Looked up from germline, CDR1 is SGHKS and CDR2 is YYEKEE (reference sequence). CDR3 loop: CASSFTAELRATNEKLFF. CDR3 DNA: TGTGCCAGCAGCTTTACGGCAGAACTCCGGGCAACTAATGAAAAACTGTTTTTT.